This T cell receptor beta chain came from a study of blood T cell repertoires in COVID-19. Study information: Researchers got acute and convalescent COVID-19 samples from the United States, Italy and Spain.

Only in-frame clones appear in the TCRdb table, and some are missing; sequencing was by immunoSEQ multiplex PCR. This sample carries about 66,000 clones, roughly 86% of them seen once, and the ten largest clones take 5.5% to 8.5%. Germline CDR1 SGHNT, CDR2 YYREEE (reference sequence). The CDR3 has 16 amino acids. V was pared by 4 bases and J by 9 bases, with 10 bases of the junction left unmatched. The sequenced material came from peripheral blood. This chain connects TRBV5-4 to TRBJ2-1; the match to TRBD2 covers 13 bases. This receptor was obtained from a man in his fifties or sixties with active COVID-19. The CDR3 loop reads CASSILLAGGPGEQFF. The CDR3, as DNA: TGTGCCAGCAGCATACTACTAGCGGGGGGGCCGGGTGAGCAGTTCTTC.